The rows below give T cell receptor beta chains drawn from one sample of a study of CD8 T cells in Susac syndrome. TCRdb fed the immunoSEQ multiplex PCR reads into MiXCR, producing one record per CDR3 protein. Of some 170,000 distinct CDR3 sequences in the sample, roughly 94% were seen once. Sequencing input: CD4+ T cells from PBMCs. Receptor source: a human donor in good health. Both conserved end residues are part of each CDR3. A D gene is named only where the DNA matches it firmly. The size entry is marked missing in some rows and otherwise reads once, few, many or a size class.

size: -; V: TRBV9; D: -; J: TRBJ2-3; CDR3: CASSAPGAPDTQYF; DNA: TGTGCCAGCAGCGCCCCAGGGGCCCCAGATACGCAGTATTTT
size: -; V: TRBV20-1; D: -; J: TRBJ2-2; CDR3: CSATILGGLGTGELFF; DNA: TGCAGTGCTACCATTCTTGGGGGGTTAGGCACCGGGGAGCTGTTTTTT
size: -; V: TRBV5-4; D: -; J: TRBJ2-5; CDR3: CASSLSLAETQYF; DNA: TGTGCCAGCAGCTTGTCACTAGCCGAGACCCAGTACTTC
size: once; V: TRBV30; D: TRBD1; J: TRBJ1-6; CDR3: CAWSRDRLRSPLHF; DNA: TGTGCCTGGAGTCGGGACAGGTTGAGATCACCCCTCCACTTT
size: -; V: TRBV6-6; D: -; J: TRBJ1-1; CDR3: CASSLSRGGNTEAFF; DNA: TGTGCCAGCAGTCTATCCCGGGGGGGAAACACTGAAGCTTTCTTT
size: -; V: TRBV20-1; D: TRBD1; J: TRBJ1-5; CDR3: CSARAGGHQPQHF; DNA: TGCAGTGCTAGGGCAGGGGGCCATCAGCCCCAGCATTTT
size: -; V: TRBV29-1; D: -; J: TRBJ2-1; CDR3: CSVEDGGAGEQFF; DNA: TGCAGCGTTGAAGATGGTGGAGCTGGTGAGCAGTTCTTC
size: -; V: TRBV4-3; D: TRBD2; J: TRBJ2-3; CDR3: CASSQDSGLAGVDTQYF; DNA: TGCGCCAGCAGCCAAGATAGCGGACTAGCGGGAGTGGATACGCAGTATTTT
size: -; V: TRBV15; D: TRBD2; J: TRBJ2-7; CDR3: CATSRLLGTSAAQYF; DNA: TGTGCCACCAGCAGACTCCTGGGTACTAGCGCCGCGCAGTACTTC
size: -; V: TRBV6-1; D: TRBD2; J: TRBJ2-1; CDR3: CAREKTSGAHNEQFF; DNA: TGTGCCAGGGAAAAGACTAGCGGGGCACACAATGAGCAGTTCTTC
size: -; V: TRBV27; D: TRBD2; J: TRBJ2-4; CDR3: CASSTRLAGFKNIQYF; DNA: TGTGCCAGCAGTACCAGACTAGCGGGGTTTAAAAACATTCAGTACTTC
size: -; V: TRBV4-2; D: -; J: TRBJ1-1; CDR3: CASCRDRTNTEAFF; DNA: TGTGCCAGTTGTAGGGACCGAACGAACACTGAAGCTTTCTTT
size: -; V: TRBV30; D: -; J: TRBJ2-3; CDR3: CAWNNGRTDTQYF; DNA: TGTGCCTGGAACAACGGGAGAACAGATACGCAGTATTTT
size: -; V: TRBV29-1; D: TRBD2; J: TRBJ2-2; CDR3: CSVEETSGSLTGELFF; DNA: TGCAGCGTTGAAGAGACTAGCGGGAGCTTGACCGGGGAGCTGTTTTTT
size: -; V: TRBV29-1; D: -; J: TRBJ2-1; CDR3: CSVGSTGSDNEQFF; DNA: TGCAGCGTTGGATCGACCGGGAGCGATAATGAGCAGTTCTTC
size: once; V: TRBV5-1; D: -; J: TRBJ1-5; CDR3: CASSLGTEINQPQHF; DNA: TGCGCCAGCAGCTTGGGGACAGAGATAAATCAGCCCCAGCATTTT
size: -; V: TRBV19; D: -; J: TRBJ1-5; CDR3: CASSILDSNQPQHF; DNA: TGTGCCAGTAGTATTCTGGATAGCAATCAGCCCCAGCATTTT